The next 19 T cell receptor beta chains were all read from a single sample in a study of T cell repertoires in cytomegalovirus infection. TCRdb re-analysed the reads in MiXCR, keeping a single row per CDR3 protein. The sample holds a few hundred thousand distinct CDR3 sequences, about 42% seen once. Their antigens are not known. This material consisted of cultured PBMCs, taken from culture after CMV antigen stimulation. All receptors derive from a human donor in good health (CMV status not recorded). Some clones in this sample may be carry-over from other donors' samples.

The table lists this clonotype with a count of one. CDR3: CASSKDELGNNEQFF. The CDR3 DNA reads TGTGCCAGCAGCAAGGATGAACTGGGAAACAATGAGCAGTTCTTC. V and J are TRBV27 and TRBJ2-1, with D unclear. Germline V gives CDR1 MNHEY, CDR2 SMNVEV (reference sequence). The CDR3 is 15 residues long. Trimming stripped 6 bases from V and 5 bases from J, with 17 bases between.

The rearrangement links TRBV7-9 to TRBJ2-4; D unresolved. CDR3 length: 11 amino acids. The V and J ends lost 7 bases and 8 bases respectively, with 9 bases between them. Germline lookup yields CDR1 SEHNR and CDR2 FQNEAQ (reference sequence). The CDR3 spells CASTPSDIQYF. The CDR3 DNA is TGTGCCAGCACACCCTCAGACATTCAGTACTTC.

As DNA, the CDR3 is TGTGCCATCAGAACAAGCGGGAGGGGGGCCTTCAATGAGCAGTTCTTC. Translation: CAIRTSGRGAFNEQFF. The rearrangement links TRBV10-3 to TRBJ2-1, with 10 nucleotides matching TRBD2. Germline trimming cut 6 bases from V and 6 bases from J; bases unmatched to any gene: 11. CDR1 and CDR2 (germline): ENHRY, SYGVKD. The CDR3 runs 16 residues.

This clonotype has more than one count but fewer than ten. The genes are TRBV28 and TRBJ2-2, with D perhaps TRBD1 (5 bases). The CDR3 totals 18 residues. Trimming shortened V by 7 bases and J by 4 bases, and 25 bases separated the two germline ends. CDR1 and CDR2 from the germline V gene are MDHEN and SYDVKM. As DNA, the CDR3 is TGTGCCAGCACTACCAGGAAAGGGGTGATGATCGGCACCGGGGAGCTGTTTTTT. Its translation: CASTTRKGVMIGTGELFF.

The chain has TRBV15 and TRBJ2-5, with 7 bases aligning to TRBD2. CDR3 length equals 15 residues. The J segment lost 4 bases and the V segment lost 5 bases, leaving 10 bases of the junction unmatched. Germline values: CDR1 LNHNV, CDR2 YYDKDF (reference sequence). The CDR3 loop reads CATSQNGGGVETQYF. DNA of the CDR3: TGTGCCACCAGCCAAAATGGGGGAGGGGTAGAGACCCAGTACTTC.

This clonotype was counted only a few times. J is TRBJ2-6 and V is TRBV6-1, with 7 bases that match TRBD2. The CDR3 contains 15 residues. V dropped 6 bases and J dropped 2; count of bases not matched to a gene: 4. Germline lookup yields CDR1 MNHNS and CDR2 SASEGT. The CDR3 is CASRREGPGANVLTF. DNA for the CDR3: TGTGCCAGCAGGAGGGAGGGGCCTGGGGCCAACGTCCTGACTTTC.

V usage is TRBV4-3 and J usage is TRBJ1-4; weak D call: TRBD1 (6 bases). There are 15 residues in the CDR3. CDR1 LGHNA and CDR2 YSLEER come from the germline V gene. Trimming took off 5 bases at V and 7 bases at J, with 17 bases between the two ends. CDR3 sequence: CASSEVRGAGEKLFF. CDR3 in DNA: TGCGCCAGCAGCGAAGTCCGGGGGGCGGGTGAAAAACTGTTTTTT.

This clonotype was observed a few times. The chain recombines TRBV7-2 with TRBJ2-5; 12 bases agree with TRBD2. The length of the CDR3 is 18 residues. From germline, CDR1 is SGHTA and CDR2 FQGNSA. After removal of 5 bases from V and 1 base from J, the junction contained 11 bases not matched to a gene. Here the CDR3 DNA reads TGTGCCAGCAGCCAGCGACTAGCGGGGGATACTTTCCAAGAGACCCAGTACTTC. Translating gives CASSQRLAGDTFQETQYF.

This sequence joins TRBV4-1 and TRBJ2-7, with D possibly being TRBD2 (7 bases). Deletions cut 4 bases from V and 1 base from J, with 17 bases between. The CDR3 spans 16 residues. Germline V gene sequence: CDR1 MGHRA, CDR2 YSYEKL. The CDR3 DNA follows: TGCGCCAGCAGCCCGGGGGGCCTCATAGAATCCTACGAGCAGTACTTC. Its protein is CASSPGGLIESYEQYF.

The chain employs TRBV4-1 and TRBJ2-4; D not resolved. CDR3 length: 14 residues. V lost 5 bases, J lost 5 bases, and 13 bases lay in between. Germline V gives CDR1 MGHRA, CDR2 YSYEKL. The CDR3 DNA follows: TGCGCCAGCAGCTCCCTGGGTCTCCAAAACATTCAGTACTTC. Its protein is CASSSLGLQNIQYF.

The CDR3 DNA reads as TGTGCCAGCAGCTCCCCGGGGGGATTCCAAGAGACCCAGTACTTC. Residues: CASSSPGGFQETQYF. The V call is TRBV5-4, the J call TRBJ2-5, with TRBD2 matching 7 bases. The CDR3 spans 15 residues. J gave up 1 base and V 3 bases, and 6 bases lay outside the gene matches. Germline loops: CDR1 SGHNT, CDR2 YYREEE (reference sequence).

This chain uses TRBV11-2 with TRBJ2-1; 7 nucleotides line up with TRBD2. This CDR3 is 14 amino acids long. Trimming removed 5 bases from V and 10 bases from J; junction bases left unmatched: 11. Per germline, CDR1 SGHAT and CDR2 FQNNGV. Written as DNA, the CDR3 is TGTGCCAGCAGCCACGGGACTGAAGCGGGGGAGCAGTTCTTC. Protein sequence: CASSHGTEAGEQFF.

The chain employs TRBV6-6 and TRBJ2-3; D is unclear. Germline assignment: CDR1 MNHNY and CDR2 SVGAGI (reference sequence). There are 17 residues in the CDR3. V shed 2 bases and J shed 0 bases, with 15 bases lying between them. The CDR3 DNA follows: TGTGCCAGCAGTTACCATCGACTGAACCGAAGCACAGATACGCAGTATTTT. Protein: CASSYHRLNRSTDTQYF.

This clonotype was recorded a few times. The V and J genes are TRBV11-2 and TRBJ2-1; TRBD1 matches 10 bases. The junction had 7 bases not matched to a gene; V was cut back by 5 bases and J by 9 bases. This CDR3 has 14 residues. Germline V gives CDR1 SGHAT, CDR2 FQNNGV. The CDR3 spells CASSQWDRGGEQFF. CDR3 coding DNA: TGTGCCAGCAGCCAATGGGACAGGGGTGGTGAGCAGTTCTTC.

The chain couples TRBV12-3 or TRBV12-4 to TRBJ1-4; the D is unclear. The germline V and J ends were trimmed by 3 bases and 1 base, with 6 bases remaining between them. This CDR3 is 14 amino acids long. The CDR3 spells CASSFGGTNEKLFF. In DNA form, the CDR3 reads TGTGCCAGCAGTTTCGGAGGAACTAATGAAAAACTGTTTTTT.

V is TRBV5-1 and J is TRBJ2-3; D might be TRBD2 (6 bases). The CDR3 runs 14 residues. V shed 3 bases and J shed 4 bases, with 12 bases lying between them. CDR1 SGHRS and CDR2 YFSETQ come from the germline V gene. In DNA form, the CDR3 reads TGCGCCAGCAGCTCGCAGGGAGGCGCAGATACGCAGTATTTT. This codes for CASSSQGGADTQYF.

This clonotype has a handful of counts. V is TRBV7-2 and J is TRBJ1-4; perhaps TRBD1 as D (6 bases). The germline V gene has CDR1 SGHTA and CDR2 FQGNSA. V lost 5 bases to trimming and J lost 8 bases, with 12 bases between them. This CDR3 region has 13 residues. CDR3 protein: CASSRGGREKLFF. CDR3 sequence (DNA): TGTGCCAGCAGCCGAGGGGGAAGGGAAAAACTGTTTTTT.

This clonotype was seen a handful of times. The chain carries TRBV11-2 and TRBJ2-7, with TRBD1 as a possible D gene (7 bases). Trimming shortened V by 5 bases and J by 1 base, and 15 bases separated the two germline ends. Germline assignment: CDR1 SGHAT and CDR2 FQNNGV. This CDR3 is 15 amino acids long. This CDR3 reads CASSPRGTVSYEQYF. In DNA, the CDR3 is TGTGCCAGCAGCCCTCGGGGGACAGTTTCCTACGAGCAGTACTTC. The variable domain in full, completed from reference TRBV11-2 and TRBJ2-7, reads EAGVAQSPRYKIIEKRQSVAFWCNPISGHATLYWYQQILGQGPKLLIQFQNNGVVDDSQLPKDRFSAERLKGVDSTLKIQPAKLEDSAVYLCASSPRGTVSYEQYFGPGTRLTVT.

About this clonotype: At one end, the junction sequence differs from germline, possibly due to a read error. CDR3: CASSLWSGSYNEQFF. In DNA form, the CDR3 reads TGTGCCAGCAGCCTCTGGAGTGGATCCTACAATGAGCAGTTCTTC. V gene TRBV4-1 combines with J gene TRBJ2-1; D gene ambiguous. Germline CDR1 is MGHRA and CDR2 is YSYEKL. The CDR3 totals 15 residues.